These 10 T cell receptor beta chains originate from one sample sequenced in a study of OX40 agonist ivuxolimab in advanced cancers. Assay used: immunoSEQ multiplex PCR; TCRdb lists only in-frame clones, some missing. The sample records tens of thousands of clones, 85% to 90% being singletons. Here the sequenced sample was CD4+ or CD8+ T cells sorted from blood, taken in a trial of the OX40 agonist ivuxolimab. The source is an adult with an advanced solid tumor such as melanoma, head and neck, liver or kidney cancer.

This clone was seen a few times. The gene calls are TRBV2 and TRBJ2-3; 11 bases agree with TRBD2. The CDR3 spans 15 residues. Germline CDR1 reads SNHLY; CDR2 reads FYNNEI. V shed 2 bases and J 8 bases; nucleotides not matched to a gene: 6. The CDR3 protein is CASSERLAGRGTQYF. The CDR3 coding sequence is TGTGCCAGCAGTGAAAGACTAGCGGGGAGAGGTACGCAGTATTTT.

V usage is TRBV19 and J usage is TRBJ2-1, with 7 bases aligning to TRBD2. The germline gives CDR1 LNHDA, CDR2 SQIVND (reference sequence). This CDR3 has 15 residues. V gave up 7 bases and J gave up 2 bases; unmatched junction bases: 8. CDR3 coding DNA: TGTGCCAGTACTCACGTGGCGGGGGCCTACAATGAGCAGTTCTTC. Amino acid sequence: CASTHVAGAYNEQFF. Full variable domain (missing parts from reference TRBV19 and TRBJ2-1): DGGITQSPKYLFRKEGQNVTLSCEQNLNHDAMYWYRQDPGQGLRLIYYSQIVNDFQKGDIAEGYSVSREKKESFPLTVTSAQKNPTAFYLCASTHVAGAYNEQFFGPGTRLTVL.

Written as DNA, the CDR3 is TGTGCCAGCAGCTTAGGAGATGATGGCTACACCTTC. Translated: CASSLGDDGYTF. The V call is TRBV11-2, the J call TRBJ1-2; D unresolved. The V end was cut by 1 base, the J end by 6 bases, with 6 bases between. Germline V gives CDR1 SGHAT, CDR2 FQNNGV. The CDR3 length is 12 residues.

The chain couples TRBV7-2 to TRBJ2-1; TRBD2 matches at 13 bases. V shed 5 bases, J shed 8 bases, and the junction held 9 bases outside the gene matches. The CDR3 spans 16 residues. The V gene's germline CDR1 is SGHTA and CDR2 FQGNSA. CDR3 sequence (DNA): TGTGCCAGCAGCCCCTCCCCCGGGACTAGCGGGGATGAGCAGTTCTTC. This gives the protein CASSPSPGTSGDEQFF.

This rearrangement joins TRBV2 to TRBJ1-1, with D possibly matching TRBD1 (5 bases). The CDR3 has 14 residues. V shed 9 bases and J shed 7 bases, with 21 bases lying between them. The V gene's germline CDR1 is SNHLY and CDR2 FYNNEI. This chain's CDR3 is CASSYRGSRVEAFF. CDR3 nucleotides: TGTGCCAGTTCCTATAGGGGCAGCAGAGTTGAAGCTTTCTTT.

The chain carries TRBV7-9 and TRBJ2-7, with D uncertain. V was shortened by 4 bases and J by 7 bases, with 11 bases between the two germline ends. CDR1 and CDR2 (germline): SEHNR, FQNEAQ (reference sequence). The CDR3 covers 12 residues. CDR3 bases: TGTGCCAGCAGCTCACAGTGGGATGAGCAGTACTTC. It encodes CASSSQWDEQYF.

The chain uses TRBV7-7 and TRBJ2-1, with D perhaps given as TRBD1 or TRBD2 (5 bases each). Germline V gene sequence: CDR1 SSHAT, CDR2 FNYEAQ (reference sequence). The CDR3 length is 13 residues. V lost 1 base and J lost 8, with 9 bases in between. The chain's CDR3 is CASSLGGSDEQFF. The DNA for the CDR3 is TGTGCCAGCAGCTTAGGGGGGAGCGATGAGCAGTTCTTC. The full variable domain, completed using reference TRBV7-7 and TRBJ2-1, is GAGVSQSPRYKVTKRGQDVTLRCDPISSHATLYWYQQALGQGPEFLTYFNYEAQPDKSGLPSDRFSAERPEGSISTLTIQRTEQRDSAMYRCASSLGGSDEQFFGPGTRLTVL.

With respect to this clone: This sequence is one base from a far larger clone and is likely a read error. V gene TRBV5-6 combines with J gene TRBJ1-1; D gene ambiguous. The CDR3 covers 12 residues. V gave up 5 bases and J gave up 1 base, with 6 bases separating them. CDR1 and CDR2 from the germline V gene are SGHDT and YYEEEE. The CDR3: CASREENTEAFF. The DNA of the CDR3 is TGTGCCAGCAGAGAGGAGAACACTGAAGCTTTCTTT. Variable domain in full (rest from reference TRBV5-6 and TRBJ1-1): DAGVTQSPTHLIKTRGQQVTLRCSPKSGHDTVSWYQQALGQGPQFIFQYYEEEERQRGNFPDRFSGHQFPNYSSELNVNALLLGDSALYLCASREENTEAFFGQGTRLTVV.

This clone has only a few counts. CDR3 nucleotides: TGTGCGGGTACGGTTCTCCCGGACGATGGCTACACCTTC. Translation: CAGTVLPDDGYTF. The chain has TRBV7-9 and TRBJ1-2, with D hard to call. CDR1 and CDR2 from the germline V gene are SEHNR and FQNEAQ (reference sequence). The CDR3 covers 13 residues.

Points on this clone: The same CDR3 is also encoded by other DNA sequences in this sample. This chain uses TRBV28 with TRBJ1-2; D unclear. CDR3 length: 14 residues. V was clipped by 4 bases and J by 4 bases, with 13 bases between them. From germline, CDR1 is MDHEN and CDR2 SYDVKM. The CDR3 DNA reads as TGTGCCAGCAGTTCCTTCGCAGGTAGCTATGGCTACACCTTC. Encoded protein: CASSSFAGSYGYTF.